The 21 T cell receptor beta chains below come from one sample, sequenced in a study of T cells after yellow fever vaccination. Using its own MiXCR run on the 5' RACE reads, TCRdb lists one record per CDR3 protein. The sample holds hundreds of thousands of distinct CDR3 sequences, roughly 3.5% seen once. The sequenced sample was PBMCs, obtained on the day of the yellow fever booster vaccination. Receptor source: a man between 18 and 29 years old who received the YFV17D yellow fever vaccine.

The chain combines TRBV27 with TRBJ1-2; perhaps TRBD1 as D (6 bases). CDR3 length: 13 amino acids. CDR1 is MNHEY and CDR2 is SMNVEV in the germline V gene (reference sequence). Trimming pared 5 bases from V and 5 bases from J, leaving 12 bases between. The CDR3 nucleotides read TGTGCCAGCAGTACCTTACAGGGTTATGGCTACACCTTC. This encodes CASSTLQGYGYTF.

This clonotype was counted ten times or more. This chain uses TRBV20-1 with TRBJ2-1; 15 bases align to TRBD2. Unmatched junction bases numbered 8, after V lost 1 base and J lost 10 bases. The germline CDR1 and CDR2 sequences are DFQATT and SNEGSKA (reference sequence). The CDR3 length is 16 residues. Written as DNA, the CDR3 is TGCAGTGCTAGAGCTCCGGGACTAGCGGGGGGAGACGAGCAGTTCTTC. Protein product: CSARAPGLAGGDEQFF.

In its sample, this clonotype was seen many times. The CDR3 spells CASSFRFSGGPEQYF. The CDR3 DNA reads TGTGCCAGCAGCTTCCGTTTCAGCGGGGGGCCCGAGCAGTACTTC. V and J are TRBV7-2 and TRBJ2-7, with TRBD2 matching 9 bases. The CDR3 extends over 15 amino acids. The V segment lost 3 bases and the J segment 6 bases; nucleotides outside the gene matches: 9. Germline lookup yields CDR1 SGHTA and CDR2 FQGNSA.

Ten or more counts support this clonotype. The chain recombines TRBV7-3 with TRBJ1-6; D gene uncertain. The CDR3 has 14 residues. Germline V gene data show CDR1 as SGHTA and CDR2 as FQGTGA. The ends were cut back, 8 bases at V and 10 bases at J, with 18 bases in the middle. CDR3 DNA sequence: TGTGCCAGCGCGATATCAGGTCTCGGGTCACCCCTCCACTTT. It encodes CASAISGLGSPLHF.

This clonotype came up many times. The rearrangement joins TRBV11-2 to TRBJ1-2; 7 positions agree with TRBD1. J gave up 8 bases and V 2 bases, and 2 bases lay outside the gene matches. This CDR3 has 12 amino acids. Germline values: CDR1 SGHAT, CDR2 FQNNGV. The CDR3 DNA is TGTGCCAGCAGCTTAACGGACAGGGGCTACACCTTC. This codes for CASSLTDRGYTF.

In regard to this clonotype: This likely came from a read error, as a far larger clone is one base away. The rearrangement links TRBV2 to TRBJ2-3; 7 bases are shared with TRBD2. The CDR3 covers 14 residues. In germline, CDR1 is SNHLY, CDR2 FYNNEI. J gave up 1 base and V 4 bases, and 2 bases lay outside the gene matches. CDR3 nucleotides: TGTGCCAGCAGTGGGGGGGGGGGCACAGATACGCAGTATTTT. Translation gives CASSGGGGTDTQYF.

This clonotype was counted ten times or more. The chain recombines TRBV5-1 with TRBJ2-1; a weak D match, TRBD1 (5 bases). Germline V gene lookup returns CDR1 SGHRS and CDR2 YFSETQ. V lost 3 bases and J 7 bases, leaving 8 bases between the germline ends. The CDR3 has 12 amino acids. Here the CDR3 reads CASSWGSNEQFF. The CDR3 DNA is TGCGCCAGCAGCTGGGGCTCTAATGAGCAGTTCTTC.

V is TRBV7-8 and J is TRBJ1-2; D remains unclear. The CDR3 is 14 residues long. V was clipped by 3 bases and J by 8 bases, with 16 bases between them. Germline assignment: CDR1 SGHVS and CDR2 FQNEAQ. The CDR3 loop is CASSLGLRRRGYTF. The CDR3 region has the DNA TGTGCCAGCAGCTTGGGTCTTCGTCGGAGGGGCTACACCTTC.

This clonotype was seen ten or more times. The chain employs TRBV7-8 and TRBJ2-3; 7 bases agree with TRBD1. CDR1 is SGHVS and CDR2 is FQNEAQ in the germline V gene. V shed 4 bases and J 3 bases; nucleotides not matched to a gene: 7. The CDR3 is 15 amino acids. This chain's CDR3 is CASSSQGLGTDTQYF. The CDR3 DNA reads TGTGCCAGCAGCTCACAGGGGTTAGGTACAGATACGCAGTATTTT.

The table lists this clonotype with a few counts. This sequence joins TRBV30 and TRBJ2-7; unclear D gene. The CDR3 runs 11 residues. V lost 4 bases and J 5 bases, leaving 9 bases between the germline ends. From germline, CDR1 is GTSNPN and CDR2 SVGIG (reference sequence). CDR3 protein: CAWTRSNEQYF. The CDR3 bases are TGTGCCTGGACGAGATCAAACGAGCAGTACTTC.

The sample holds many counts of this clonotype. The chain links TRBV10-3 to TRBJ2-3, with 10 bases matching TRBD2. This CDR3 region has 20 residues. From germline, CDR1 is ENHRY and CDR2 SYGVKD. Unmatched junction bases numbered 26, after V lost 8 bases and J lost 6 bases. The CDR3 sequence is CAIGSNVGLAGATPLDTQYF. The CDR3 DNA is TGTGCCATCGGGTCCAACGTGGGGCTAGCGGGGGCCACTCCTCTCGATACGCAGTATTTT.

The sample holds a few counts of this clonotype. CDR3 bases: TGCGCCAGCAGCCAAGCTCCCGGGGGGTCCTACGAGCAGTACTTC. Encoded protein: CASSQAPGGSYEQYF. The V call is TRBV4-3, the J call TRBJ2-7, with 7 bases lining up with TRBD2. The junction had 4 bases not matched to a gene; V was cut back by 1 base and J by 1 base. Germline-derived CDR1 and CDR2 are LGHNA and YSLEER. This CDR3 is built from 15 residues.

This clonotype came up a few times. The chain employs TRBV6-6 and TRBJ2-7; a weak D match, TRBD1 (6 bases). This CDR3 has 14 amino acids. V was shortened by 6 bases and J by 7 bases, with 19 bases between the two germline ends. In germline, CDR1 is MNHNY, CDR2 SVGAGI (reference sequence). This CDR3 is CASSEFSGVQEQYV. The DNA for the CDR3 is TGTGCCAGCAGCGAATTCTCAGGGGTCCAGGAGCAGTACGTC.

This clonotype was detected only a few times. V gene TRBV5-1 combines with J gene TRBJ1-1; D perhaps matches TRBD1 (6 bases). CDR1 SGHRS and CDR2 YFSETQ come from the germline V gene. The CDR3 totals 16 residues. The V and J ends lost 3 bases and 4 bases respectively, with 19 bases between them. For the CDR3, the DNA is TGCGCCAGCAGCTCTCCTTTTGGGGGAGGGGGCACTGAAGCTTTCTTT. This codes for CASSSPFGGGGTEAFF. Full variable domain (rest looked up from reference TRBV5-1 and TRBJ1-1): KAGVTQTPRYLIKTRGQQVTLSCSPISGHRSVSWYQQTPGQGLQFLFEYFSETQRNKGNFPGRFSGRQFSNSRSEMNVSTLELGDSALYLCASSSPFGGGGTEAFFGQGTRLTVV.

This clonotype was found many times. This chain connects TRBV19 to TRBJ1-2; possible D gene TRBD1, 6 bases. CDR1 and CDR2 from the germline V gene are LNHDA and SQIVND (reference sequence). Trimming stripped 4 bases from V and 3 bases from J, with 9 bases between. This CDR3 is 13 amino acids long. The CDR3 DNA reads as TGTGCCAGTAGTACCCGGACAGACTATGGCTACACCTTC. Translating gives CASSTRTDYGYTF. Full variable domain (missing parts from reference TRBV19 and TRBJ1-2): DGGITQSPKYLFRKEGQNVTLSCEQNLNHDAMYWYRQDPGQGLRLIYYSQIVNDFQKGDIAEGYSVSREKKESFPLTVTSAQKNPTAFYLCASSTRTDYGYTFGSGTRLTVV.

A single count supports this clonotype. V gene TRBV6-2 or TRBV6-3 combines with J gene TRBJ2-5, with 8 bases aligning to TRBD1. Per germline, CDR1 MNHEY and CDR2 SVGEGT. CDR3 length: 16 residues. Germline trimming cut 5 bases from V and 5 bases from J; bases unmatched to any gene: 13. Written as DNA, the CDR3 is TGTGCCAGCAGTCCACGACAGGGGCGCTATCACGAGACCCAGTACTTC. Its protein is CASSPRQGRYHETQYF.

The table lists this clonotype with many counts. The CDR3 is CASSGSRADNSPLHF. CDR3 DNA sequence: TGTGCCAGCAGTGGGTCAAGGGCCGATAATTCACCCCTCCACTTT. This chain joins TRBV28 and TRBJ1-6; D is undetermined. CDR1 MDHEN and CDR2 SYDVKM come from the germline V gene. With 5 bases removed from V and 5 bases from J, the gap between germline ends came to 13 bases. CDR3 length equals 15 residues.

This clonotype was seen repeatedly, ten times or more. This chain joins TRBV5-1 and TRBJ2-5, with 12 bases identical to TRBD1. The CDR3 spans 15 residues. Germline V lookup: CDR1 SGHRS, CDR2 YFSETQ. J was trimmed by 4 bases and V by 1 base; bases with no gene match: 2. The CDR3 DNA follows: TGCGCCAGCAGCTTGTGGGACAGGGGGCTAGAGACCCAGTACTTC. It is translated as CASSLWDRGLETQYF.

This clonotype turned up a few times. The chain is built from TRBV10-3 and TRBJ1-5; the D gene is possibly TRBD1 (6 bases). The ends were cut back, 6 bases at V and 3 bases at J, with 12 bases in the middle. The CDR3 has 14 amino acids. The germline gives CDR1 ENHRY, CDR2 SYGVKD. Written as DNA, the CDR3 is TGTGCCATCAGGGAGGGGGGCTACAATCAGCCCCAGCATTTT. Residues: CAIREGGYNQPQHF.

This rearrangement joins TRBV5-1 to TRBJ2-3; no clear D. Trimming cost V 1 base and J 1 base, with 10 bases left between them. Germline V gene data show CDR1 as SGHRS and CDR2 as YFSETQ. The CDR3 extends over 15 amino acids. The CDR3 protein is CASSLPEGGTDTQYF. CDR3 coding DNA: TGCGCCAGCAGCTTGCCAGAAGGAGGCACAGATACGCAGTATTTT.

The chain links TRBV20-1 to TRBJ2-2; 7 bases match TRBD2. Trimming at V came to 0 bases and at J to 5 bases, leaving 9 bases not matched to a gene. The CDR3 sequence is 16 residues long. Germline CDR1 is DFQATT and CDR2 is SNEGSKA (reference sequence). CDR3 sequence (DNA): TGCAGTGCTAGAGATGGTCGGGGCGGGGGAACCGGGGAGCTGTTTTTT. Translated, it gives CSARDGRGGGTGELFF.